These 30 T cell receptor beta chains came from one sample sequenced in a study of blood T cells in healthy people across ages. Through a sample-barcoded 5' primer and a J-beta primer mix, a second PCR was run for roughly 7 to 12 cycles. From the 5' RACE reads, TCRdb called clonotypes with MiXCR, one entry per CDR3 protein. The sample yields 2 million or so distinct CDR3 sequences, about 49% seen once. Sequences were obtained from blood. Receptor source: a woman in her 40s in good health.

This clonotype was found many times. The V call is TRBV25-1, the J call TRBJ2-7; D tentatively fits TRBD1 or TRBD2 (5 bases each). V was pared by 5 bases and J by 3 bases, with 11 bases between. The CDR3 consists of 13 residues. Germline lookup yields CDR1 MGHDK and CDR2 SYGVNS. In DNA, the CDR3 is TGTGCCAGCAGTCTGGTGGGGGTCTACGAGCAGTACTTC. Amino acid sequence: CASSLVGVYEQYF.

J is TRBJ2-4 and V is TRBV19; perhaps TRBD2 as D (5 bases). The J call is doubtful: the DNA matches TRBJ2-7 better. The CDR3 length is 13 residues. Germline V gene data show CDR1 as LNHDA and CDR2 as SQIVND (reference sequence). The CDR3 nucleotides read TGTGCCAGTAGCTGGGCCGGGAACTACGAGCAGTACTTC. It translates to CASSWAGNYEQYF.

V is TRBV20-1 and J is TRBJ1-1, with unresolved D. The CDR3 contains 14 residues. Germline V gives CDR1 DFQATT, CDR2 SNEGSKA (reference sequence). The CDR3 coding sequence is TGCAGCGCGGTAAAGGGAGTTATGAACACTGAAGCTTTCTTT. It translates to CSAVKGVMNTEAFF.

The gene calls are TRBV20-1 and TRBJ2-7; D is possibly TRBD1 or TRBD2 (5 bases each). Deletions cut 5 bases from V and 5 bases from J, with 19 bases between. CDR3 size: 14 residues. Germline V CDR1 and CDR2: DFQATT, SNEGSKA (reference sequence). CDR3 in amino acids: CSAQSGTAVDEQYF. The CDR3, as DNA: TGCAGTGCTCAGTCCGGGACGGCCGTCGACGAGCAGTACTTC.

Of note for this clonotype: Sequence at one end of the junction differs from germline and may be a read error. This chain links TRBV5-6 with TRBJ2-3; 8 bases map to TRBD1. Per germline, CDR1 SGHDT and CDR2 YYEEEE. CDR3 length equals 14 residues. The CDR3 region is CASSATGVADTQYF. In DNA, the CDR3 is TGTGCCAGCAGCGCGACAGGGGTGGCAGATACACAGTATTTT.

The V gene is TRBV21-1, the J gene TRBJ1-1; the D call TRBD1 from the table was never checked on the DNA. TRBV21-1 is an annotated pseudogene. The CDR3 has 20 amino acids. The CDR3 coding sequence is TGTGCCAGCAAGGGGGGCCAGGTCCCGATCCTAGCCCTCGGGATCACTGAAGCTTTCTTT. It specifies CASKGGQVPILALGITEAFF.

Only one count was recorded for this clonotype. The chain carries TRBV29-1 and TRBJ1-1; 8 bases line up with TRBD1. The J segment lost 5 bases and the V segment lost 7 bases, leaving 12 bases of the junction unmatched. Germline loops: CDR1 SQVTM, CDR2 ANQGSEA. The CDR3 length is 14 residues. CDR3 DNA: TGCAGCGCTAAGCCGACAGGGGTGAGGACTGAAGCTTTCTTT. It specifies CSAKPTGVRTEAFF.

V and J are TRBV7-2 and TRBJ1-4, with D maybe TRBD1 (5 bases). Trimming removed 4 bases from V and 4 bases from J, with 13 bases in between. In germline, CDR1 is SGHTA, CDR2 FQGNSA. The CDR3 is made up of 15 amino acids. DNA of the CDR3: TGTGCCAGCAGCTCCTATGGGGGGTTTAATGAAAAACTGTTTTTT. It translates to CASSSYGGFNEKLFF.

The chain employs TRBV7-2 and TRBJ2-3, with D tentatively TRBD2 (5 bases). Germline V gene data show CDR1 as SGHTA and CDR2 as FQGNSA. V lost 2 bases, J lost 2 bases, and 11 bases lay in between. The CDR3 spans 15 residues. The CDR3 reads CASSLPPGNTDTQYF. The CDR3 nucleotides read TGTGCCAGCAGCTTACCCCCGGGGAACACAGATACGCAGTATTTT. The entire variable domain, with the rest obtained from reference TRBV7-2 and TRBJ2-3, is as follows: GAGVSQSPSNKVTEKGKDVELRCDPISGHTALYWYRQSLGQGLEFLIYFQGNSAPDKSGLPSDRFSAERTGGSVSTLTIQRTQQEDSAVYLCASSLPPGNTDTQYFGPGTRLTVL.

The sample holds a few counts of this clonotype. The V call is TRBV20-1, the J call TRBJ1-5, with a tentative D call TRBD1 (6 bases). The CDR3 consists of 15 residues. CDR1 and CDR2 from the germline V gene are DFQATT and SNEGSKA (reference sequence). V lost 0 bases to trimming and J lost 4 bases, with 13 bases between them. For the CDR3, the DNA is TGCAGTGCTAGAGATCCGGGGCAGGGGAATCAGCCCCAGCATTTT. It is translated as CSARDPGQGNQPQHF.

The chain uses TRBV7-9 and TRBJ1-1; D might be TRBD1 (5 bases). Germline V gene lookup returns CDR1 SEHNR and CDR2 FQNEAQ (reference sequence). V was clipped by 1 base and J by 4 bases, with 10 bases between them. This CDR3 region has 14 residues. The CDR3 bases are TGTGCCAGCAGCTTAGGGTTGGGACTCACTGAAGCTTTCTTT. Translated, it gives CASSLGLGLTEAFF.

This clonotype turned up a few times. The V call is TRBV6-5, the J call TRBJ1-6; D gene unclear. The germline V and J ends were trimmed by 2 bases and 10 bases, with 18 bases remaining between them. The V gene's germline CDR1 is MNHEY and CDR2 SVGAGI. The CDR3 runs to 16 residues. The CDR3 coding sequence is TGTGCCAGCAGTTACCTTACCACCGGGTTTCGCTCACCCCTCCACTTT. It encodes CASSYLTTGFRSPLHF.

In this sample, this clonotype turned up a few times. This chain uses TRBV7-2 with TRBJ1-1, with D unresolved. The CDR3 runs to 13 residues. V gave up 10 bases and J gave up 2 bases, with 14 bases separating them. CDR1 is SGHTA and CDR2 is FQGNSA in the germline V gene. The CDR3 reads CATRVSANTEAFF. The CDR3 DNA reads TGTGCCACCCGAGTGTCAGCAAACACTGAAGCTTTCTTT.

The genes are TRBV5-1 and TRBJ1-4, with D hard to call. The germline gives CDR1 SGHRS, CDR2 YFSETQ. V dropped 3 bases and J dropped 8 bases, with 17 bases sitting between them. This CDR3 comprises 15 residues. CDR3 nucleotide sequence: TGCGCCAGCAGCTCTTATCCGGCAATCCGAGAAAAACTGTTTTTT. It yields the protein CASSSYPAIREKLFF.

The chain employs TRBV3-1 and TRBJ1-2, with D maybe TRBD1 (5 bases). Germline CDR1 and CDR2: LGHDT and YNNKEL (reference sequence). CDR3 length equals 15 residues. With 3 bases removed from V and 7 bases from J, the gap between germline ends came to 18 bases. The CDR3: CASSHQGISTRGYTF. CDR3 sequence (DNA): TGTGCCAGCAGCCACCAGGGAATTTCAACTCGTGGCTACACCTTC. Full variable domain (rest looked up from reference TRBV3-1 and TRBJ1-2): DTAVSQTPKYLVTQMGNDKSIKCEQNLGHDTMYWYKQDSKKFLKIMFSYNNKELIINETVPNRFSPKSPDKAHLNLHINSLELGDSAVYFCASSHQGISTRGYTFGSGTRLTVV.

This clonotype was counted a few times. This sequence joins TRBV10-3 and TRBJ2-7; D gene ambiguous. Germline-derived CDR1 and CDR2 are ENHRY and SYGVKD. The CDR3 has 13 amino acids. The V end was cut by 3 bases, the J end by 7 bases, with 13 bases between. The CDR3 coding sequence is TGTGCCATCAGTGATACTGGTCCCGGGGAGCAGTACTTC. Encoded protein: CAISDTGPGEQYF.

This clonotype was picked up one time. This chain connects TRBV29-1 to TRBJ2-5; TRBD1 might be the D (6 bases). The J call may be incorrect, as the DNA end agrees better with TRBJ2-1. Germline V CDR1 and CDR2: SQVTM, ANQGSEA. This CDR3 has 15 residues. The DNA of the CDR3 is TGCAGCGTTGTCGTAGCAGGGGCCGGGCAAGAGACCCAGTTCTTC. Residues: CSVVVAGAGQETQFF.

The chain uses TRBV14 and TRBJ2-7, with D possibly TRBD2 on 5 matching bases. Germline V CDR1 and CDR2: SGHDN, FVKESK. Trimming removed 0 bases from V and 2 bases from J, with 11 bases in between. CDR3 length: 15 amino acids. CDR3 protein: CASSQDWRPPYEQYF. DNA for the CDR3: TGTGCCAGCAGCCAAGATTGGAGGCCACCCTACGAGCAGTACTTC.

The V gene is TRBV28, the J gene TRBJ1-4, with D perhaps TRBD1 (6 bases). Deletions cut 5 bases from V and 7 bases from J, with 17 bases between. The germline V gene encodes CDR1 MDHEN and CDR2 SYDVKM. The CDR3 is made up of 15 amino acids. The CDR3 loop reads CASSIPTGGFEKLFF. The CDR3 DNA reads TGTGCCAGCAGTATACCGACAGGAGGTTTTGAAAAACTGTTTTTT.

This rearrangement joins TRBV20-1 to TRBJ2-1; no reliable D call. CDR1 is DFQATT and CDR2 is SNEGSKA in the germline V gene (reference sequence). The CDR3 covers 13 residues. V was cut by 5 bases and J by 7 bases, with 15 bases left in between. CDR3: CSADRIIANEQFF. The CDR3 DNA is TGCAGTGCTGATAGAATAATAGCTAATGAGCAGTTCTTC.

This clonotype was counted a few times. V is TRBV12-3 or TRBV12-4 and J is TRBJ1-2; D is ambiguous. V was clipped by 7 bases and J by 6 bases, with 21 bases between them. The CDR3 covers 15 residues. The CDR3 nucleotides are TGTGCCAGCACCCCCGCGTATAGGACGACCGATGGCTACACCTTC. Translation gives CASTPAYRTTDGYTF.

This clonotype occurred a few times. The genes are TRBV24-1 and TRBJ2-5; D tentatively fits TRBD1 or TRBD2 (5 bases each). The CDR3 has 13 amino acids. Trimming stripped 5 bases from V and 3 bases from J, with 9 bases between. Germline V CDR1 and CDR2: KGHDR, SFDVKD. The chain's CDR3 is CATSGRGKETQYF. CDR3 coding DNA: TGTGCCACCAGTGGACGGGGCAAAGAGACCCAGTACTTC.

In regard to this clonotype: Relative to the germline gene, one junction end is altered; a read error may explain this. The chain has TRBV28 and TRBJ2-1; 8 bases map to TRBD1. In germline, CDR1 is MDHEN, CDR2 SYDVKM. This CDR3 is built from 15 residues. The CDR3 nucleotides read TGTGCCGGCAGTCTGGACAGGGTGCAGTACAATAAGCAGTTCTTC. Translation: CAGSLDRVQYNKQFF.

A few counts support this clonotype. The V call is TRBV20-1, the J call TRBJ2-1, with a tentative D call TRBD2 (7 bases). The germline CDR1 and CDR2 sequences are DFQATT and SNEGSKA (reference sequence). V lost 5 bases and J lost 7, with 21 bases in between. The CDR3 spans 15 residues. This CDR3 is CSARNREGLGNEQFF. CDR3 coding DNA: TGCAGTGCTCGCAACAGGGAGGGATTGGGGAATGAGCAGTTCTTC.

The V gene is TRBV7-9, the J gene TRBJ2-7, with 10 bases that match TRBD2. The J call may not be correct, given that the DNA end is closer to TRBJ2-5. Germline V gene sequence: CDR1 SEHNR, CDR2 FQNEAQ (reference sequence). The CDR3 length is 16 residues. In DNA form, the CDR3 reads TGTGCCAGCAGCTTAGCGATCCTAGCGGGGGAAGAGACCCAGTACTTC. It translates to CASSLAILAGEETQYF.

This clonotype was detected only a few times. The rearrangement uses TRBV4-3 and TRBJ2-7; TRBD1 is a possible D gene (6 bases). CDR1 LGHNA and CDR2 YSLEER come from the germline V gene. The CDR3 totals 15 residues. With 4 bases removed from V and 0 bases from J, the gap between germline ends came to 13 bases. CDR3 protein: CASSPRLGGSYEQYF. DNA for the CDR3: TGCGCCAGCAGCCCCCGTTTAGGGGGCTCCTACGAGCAGTACTTC.

This rearrangement joins TRBV6-5 to TRBJ1-2; weak D call: TRBD1 (5 bases). Trimming took off 8 bases at V and 6 bases at J, with 16 bases between the two ends. Germline CDR1 MNHEY, CDR2 SVGAGI. The CDR3 contains 13 residues. CDR3 nucleotides: TGTGCCAGCGCGAGGGGACGGAACGATGGCTACACCTTC. Protein: CASARGRNDGYTF.

CDR3 DNA sequence: TGTGCCAGCAGCTTAACTTTCAGGGTGGGATCTAACACTGAAGCTTTCTTT. Residues: CASSLTFRVGSNTEAFF. The chain carries TRBV7-4 and TRBJ1-1; TRBD1 is a possible D gene (5 bases). The germline V gene has CDR1 SGHVT and CDR2 SQSDAQ. The CDR3 is 17 amino acids. V was cut by 2 bases and J by 2 bases, with 18 bases left in between.

In its sample, this clonotype was seen a few times. The J gene is TRBJ2-6, the V gene TRBV7-6, with 10 bases aligning to TRBD1. Germline CDR1 is SGHVS and CDR2 is FNYEAQ. V shed 2 bases, J shed 1 base, and the junction held 11 bases outside the gene matches. The CDR3 length is 20 residues. This CDR3 is CASSLLGSGTGASGANVLTF. CDR3 sequence (DNA): TGTGCCAGCAGCTTATTAGGGTCCGGGACAGGGGCATCTGGGGCCAACGTCCTGACTTTC. The variable domain in full, with the rest retrieved from reference TRBV7-6 and TRBJ2-6, is GAGVSQSPRYKVTKRGQDVALRCDPISGHVSLYWYRQALGQGPEFLTYFNYEAQQDKSGLPNDRFSAERPEGSISTLTIQRTEQRDSAMYRCASSLLGSGTGASGANVLTFGAGSRLTVL.

This clonotype was observed a few times. The chain employs TRBV7-2 and TRBJ1-5; no clear D. The CDR3 has 16 residues. The V end lost 8 bases, the J end lost 3 bases, and 20 bases lay between the germline ends. The germline V gene encodes CDR1 SGHTA and CDR2 FQGNSA. The CDR3 DNA sequence: TGTGCCAGCGCCACCGAAGTGGGCGAGATCAATCAGCCCCAGCATTTT. Its protein product is CASATEVGEINQPQHF.